The rows below give T cell receptor beta chains drawn from one sample of a study of cytotoxic CD8 clonotypes in ibrutinib-treated CLL. Sequenced by immunoSEQ multiplex PCR; TCRdb stores in-frame clones only, minus some. The sample lists approximately 50,000 clones; roughly 71% were seen once. Sequenced material: PBMCs, taken after 12 months of ibrutinib treatment. These receptors came from a human donor with chronic lymphocytic leukemia. Each CDR3 is given with its conserved first and last residue. A D gene is named only where the DNA matches it firmly. Clone size is stated in some rows and not others, as once, few, many or a class when expanded.

J gene,clone size,V gene,D gene,CDR3 DNA,CDR3 protein
TRBJ1-5,-,TRBV7-8,TRBD1,TGTGCCAGCAGCTCCGGGACAGGGGGCGTTAGTAGCAATCAGCCCCAGCATTTT,CASSSGTGGVSSNQPQHF
TRBJ1-6,-,TRBV4-3,-,TGCGCCAGCAGCCAGGCAAATTCACCCCTCCACTTT,CASSQANSPLHF
TRBJ2-7,-,TRBV28,TRBD2,TGTGCCAGCAGTTTCCTCGGTAGCGGGAGTTTTACGTACTTC,CASSFLGSGSFTYF
TRBJ2-7,-,TRBV27,TRBD2,TGTGCCAGCAGTTTAGCGGCTAGCGGGGTACCTCGGGAGCAGTACTTC,CASSLAASGVPREQYF
TRBJ1-4,-,TRBV7-9,-,TGTGCCAGCAGCTCCCGCCGGTCTGGACGGTATAATGAAAAACTGTTTTTT,CASSSRRSGRYNEKLFF
TRBJ2-5,-,TRBV7-3,TRBD1,TGTGCCAGCAGCTTTCGACAGGGAAGGGAGACCCAGTACTTC,CASSFRQGRETQYF
TRBJ2-7,-,TRBV6-5,TRBD2,TGTGCCAGCACCTTACTAGCGGGAGGGGGGGAGCAGTACTTC,CASTLLAGGGEQYF
TRBJ2-7,few,TRBV5-4,TRBD1,TGTGCCAGCAGCCCGGGGACAGGGGGCTACGAGCAGTACTTC,CASSPGTGGYEQYF
TRBJ1-1,-,TRBV7-8,TRBD1,TGTGCCAGCAGCGTAAACCGGGGACAGGGGAACACTGAAGCTTTCTTT,CASSVNRGQGNTEAFF
TRBJ2-2,-,TRBV5-4,-,TGTGCCAGCAGCTTGGCTCTTGGGGCAGGGCCGAACACCGGGGAGCTGTTTTTT,CASSLALGAGPNTGELFF
TRBJ2-7,-,TRBV6-5,-,TGTGCCAGCAGTTCCCGTGAGGGGAGATACGAGCAGTACTTC,CASSSREGRYEQYF
TRBJ1-4,few,TRBV7-9,-,TGTGCCAGCAGCTTAGCGGGTCCCGAAAAACTGTTTTTT,CASSLAGPEKLFF
TRBJ2-7,-,TRBV18,TRBD1,TGTGCCAGCCAGGGGGACAGGGCCACCTACGAGCAGTACTTC,CASQGDRATYEQYF
TRBJ2-5,-,TRBV28,TRBD2,TGTGCCAGCAGCCCCATGCGTTCTCGGCTAGCGGGGTTGGGCAACCAAGAGACCCAGTACTTC,CASSPMRSRLAGLGNQETQYF
TRBJ2-1,-,TRBV18,TRBD1,TGTGCCAGCTCACCACCTTACAGGGGGCATGAGCAGTTCTTC,CASSPPYRGHEQFF
TRBJ2-3,-,TRBV6-5,-,TGTGCCAGCAGCTACGGAGTGTTCGGTACAGATACGCAGTATTTT,CASSYGVFGTDTQYF
TRBJ2-2,-,TRBV15,TRBD1,TGTGCCACCAGCAGCCTCCGGGACAGGTTCTTTGGGACCGGGGAGCTGTTTTTT,CATSSLRDRFFGTGELFF
TRBJ2-3,-,TRBV15,TRBD2,TGTGCCACCAGGCGGGAGGGGTTCACAGATACGCAGTATTTT,CATRREGFTDTQYF
TRBJ2-1,-,TRBV27,TRBD1,TGTGCCAGCAGTCCACACGGACAGGGCCATGAGCAGTTCTTC,CASSPHGQGHEQFF
TRBJ2-1,-,TRBV6-5,TRBD2,TGTGCCAGCGGGACTAGCCAGAAAAATGAGCAGTTCTTC,CASGTSQKNEQFF
TRBJ2-3,-,TRBV6-5,-,TGTGCCAGCAGCATCAGGGCTGATACGCAGTATTTT,CASSIRADTQYF
TRBJ2-1,-,TRBV6-5,TRBD2,TGTGCCAGCAGTTACCCCGGGGGGTATGAGCAGTTCTTC,CASSYPGGYEQFF
TRBJ2-1,-,TRBV11-3,-,TGTGCCAGCAGCTCCACAGCGAGATCCAATGAGCAGTTCTTC,CASSSTARSNEQFF
TRBJ2-1,-,TRBV18,-,TGTGCCAGCTCCGAAGCCACGGCCTACAATGAGCAGTTCTTC,CASSEATAYNEQFF
TRBJ1-1,-,TRBV29-1,-,TGCAGCGCTCTCCCGGGGCCGGGGACTGAAGCTTTCTTT,CSALPGPGTEAFF
TRBJ2-7,few,TRBV10-2,-,TGCGCCAGCAGTGAGGGTAGTGGCTACGAGCAGTACTTC,CASSEGSGYEQYF
TRBJ1-2,few,TRBV13,-,TGTGCCAGCAGCCCACGGGACGGCTATGGCTACACCTTC,CASSPRDGYGYTF
TRBJ1-5,-,TRBV30,-,TGTGCCTGGAGTACGGGTTGGGATCAGCCCCAGCATTTT,CAWSTGWDQPQHF
TRBJ1-5,-,TRBV6-1,-,TGTGCCAGCACCCAGGGATTTTGGAATCAGCCCCAGCATTTT,CASTQGFWNQPQHF
TRBJ2-7,-,TRBV5-1,-,TGCGCCAGCAGCTTGGTGCAGTCTCGGGAGCAGTACTTC,CASSLVQSREQYF
TRBJ2-7,-,TRBV11-1,-,TGTGCCAGCAGCCCGGTTCGAAGCTCCTACGAGCAGTACTTC,CASSPVRSSYEQYF
TRBJ1-4,-,TRBV15,-,TGTGCCACCAGCAGAGATCGACAGAGTGAAAAACTGTTTTTT,CATSRDRQSEKLFF
TRBJ2-7,-,TRBV19,-,TGTGCCAGTAGTAGAGGTAACTACGAGCAGTACTTC,CASSRGNYEQYF
TRBJ1-3,few,TRBV28,-,TGTGCCGTCGAGGATCTTTACGGAAACACCATATATTTT,CAVEDLYGNTIYF
TRBJ1-1,-,TRBV7-2,TRBD1,TGTGCCAGCAGCAGACAGGGTTACACTGAAGCTTTCTTT,CASSRQGYTEAFF
TRBJ2-1,medium-sized,TRBV29-1,-,TGCAGCGTTGAAAGGATAACCGACAATGAGCAGTTCTTC,CSVERITDNEQFF
TRBJ2-5,-,TRBV4-3,-,TGCGCCAGCAGCCAGGAGAAGGGACGGACCCAAGAGACCCAGTACTTC,CASSQEKGRTQETQYF
TRBJ2-7,-,TRBV6-1,-,TGTGCCAGCAGTGAACAATGGTCCTACGAGCAGTACTTC,CASSEQWSYEQYF
TRBJ2-7,-,TRBV9,-,TGTGCCAGCAGCCCGAACAACCTACACTTTTACGAGCAGTACTTC,CASSPNNLHFYEQYF
TRBJ2-7,-,TRBV4-2,-,TGTGCCAGCAGTCCGGACATCCCACCTTTGACCTACGAGCAGTACTTC,CASSPDIPPLTYEQYF
TRBJ2-7,-,TRBV7-9,TRBD2,TGTGCCAGCAGCTTAGACGGGTCGGGAGGACCCTACGAGCAGTACTTC,CASSLDGSGGPYEQYF
TRBJ1-2,few,TRBV5-4,-,TGTGCCAGCAGCTTGTCGGGGGCTTACACCTTC,CASSLSGAYTF
TRBJ2-5,-,TRBV19,-,TGTGCCAGTAGTATCGGCTATACCCAGTACTTC,CASSIGYTQYF
TRBJ2-7,once,TRBV5-1,-,TGCGCCAGCAGCTTGGGGACAGTTACCTACGAGCAGTACTTC,CASSLGTVTYEQYF
TRBJ2-3,-,TRBV29-1,-,TGCAGCGTTGGTGTCGGGCAAGTTAACACAGATACGCAGTATTTT,CSVGVGQVNTDTQYF
TRBJ2-4,-,TRBV11-3,-,TGTGCCAGCAGCTTCCACGTGGGCAGGGGATTAACCAAAAACATTCAGTACTTC,CASSFHVGRGLTKNIQYF
TRBJ2-1,-,TRBV18,-,TGTGCCAGCTCACTCGACAGAAGCTCCTACAATGAGCAGTTCTTC,CASSLDRSSYNEQFF
TRBJ2-7,-,TRBV4-3,-,TGCGCCAGCAGCCAAGGTAGCGAGGGGATACCTGCTCAGTACTTC,CASSQGSEGIPAQYF